This T cell receptor beta chain emerged from a study of glioma-infiltrating T cells. About the study: Dexamethasone exposure before glioma surgery was limited to six or fewer days. Findings and limits, study-wide: Gliomas, especially low-grade, showed above-expected tissue-blood divergence; non-neoplastic patients showed below. A blood CDR3 motif signature was depleted in highly divergent patients.

The CDR3 is 13 amino acids in total, end residues counted. Looked up from germline, CDR1 is MNHEY and CDR2 is SVGEGT. The iRepertoire nested amplicon-rescue multiplex PCR amplified TCR alpha and beta CDR3s from RNA. MiXCR, applied by TCRdb to the multiplex PCR reads, yields one record per CDR3 protein. This sample has a few hundred thousand distinct CDR3 sequences, with about two fifths found just once. With respect to this clonotype: Its antigen is not identified. The missing conserved phenylalanine or tryptophan at the end of this CDR3 makes a read error likely. The DNA is omitted, as the CDR3 cannot be located on it reliably, and the CDR3 follows TCRdb's listing.

The sequenced sample consisted of glioma tissue, nonneoplastic brain tissue, or PBMCs (not recorded which). The chain is built from TRBV6-2 or TRBV6-3 and TRBJ1-6. This clonotype was obtained from a human donor with low-grade glioma or glioblastoma, undergoing nonglioma brain surgery, or in good health (not recorded which). CDR3 in amino acids: CASSYSRGSPLHL.